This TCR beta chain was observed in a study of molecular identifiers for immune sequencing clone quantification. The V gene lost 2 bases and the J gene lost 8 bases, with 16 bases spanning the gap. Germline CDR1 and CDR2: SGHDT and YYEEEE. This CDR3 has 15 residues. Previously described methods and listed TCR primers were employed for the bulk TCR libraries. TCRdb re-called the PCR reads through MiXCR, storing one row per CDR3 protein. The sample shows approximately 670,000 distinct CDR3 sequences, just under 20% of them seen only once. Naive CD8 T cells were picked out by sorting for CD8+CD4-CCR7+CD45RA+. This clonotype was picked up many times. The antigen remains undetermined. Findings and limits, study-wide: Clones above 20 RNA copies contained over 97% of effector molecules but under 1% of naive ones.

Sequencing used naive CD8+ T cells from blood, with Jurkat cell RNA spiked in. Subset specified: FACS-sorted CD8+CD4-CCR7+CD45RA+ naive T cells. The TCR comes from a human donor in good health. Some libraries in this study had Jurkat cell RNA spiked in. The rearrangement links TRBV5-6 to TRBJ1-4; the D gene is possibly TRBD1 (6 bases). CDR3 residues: CASSFELDSEEKLFF. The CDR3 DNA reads TGTGCCAGCAGCTTTGAGTTGGACAGTGAAGAAAAACTGTTTTTT.